The clone carrying this T cell receptor (beta chain) was observed a handful of times. The antigen is not known. A much bigger clone sits one base away, suggesting this may be a read error. A second PCR, run for about 7 to 11 cycles, used a sample-barcoded 5' primer plus a J-beta primer mix. MiXCR was run by TCRdb on the 5' RACE reads, yielding one entry per CDR3 protein. This sample has 1,500,000 or so distinct CDR3 sequences, with 40% to 45% found just once. These data come from a study of blood T cells in healthy people across ages. Germline lookup yields CDR1 SGDLS and CDR2 YYNGEE. This CDR3 has 15 amino acids. Trimming cost V 1 base and J 5 bases, with 15 bases left between them. The study's findings and limits: TCR beta diversity was tightly associated with the proportion of naive T cells. When one million T cells were used, diversity estimates were thought to be underestimates. CMV infection status of these donors was not known.

This chain links TRBV9 with TRBJ1-2; D gene unclear. The sequence was obtained from a woman aged 18-29 years in good health. The sequencing sample was made of blood. DNA of the CDR3: TGTGCCAGCAGCGTATTCAAGCCTTCTCCTTATGGCTACACCTTC. Amino acids: CASSVFKPSPYGYTF.